This passage covers 6 T cell receptor beta chains from one sample sequenced in a study of OX40 agonist ivuxolimab in advanced cancers. Assay: immunoSEQ multiplex PCR; the TCRdb copy retains only in-frame clones and omits some. The top ten clones hold approximately 0.36% of a sample with 98,000 or so clones, roughly 89% of them seen once. Sequencing used CD4+ or CD8+ T cells sorted from blood, obtained in a trial of the OX40 agonist ivuxolimab. Receptors originate from an adult with an advanced solid tumor such as melanoma, head and neck, liver or kidney cancer.

CDR3 coding DNA: TGTGCCAGCAGCTTAGACCCTAAGCGGGTAAGCACAGATACGCAGTATTTT. Translating gives CASSLDPKRVSTDTQYF. J is TRBJ2-3 and V is TRBV11-2, with D possibly being TRBD2 (6 bases). The CDR3 is 17 amino acids. Looked up from germline, CDR1 is SGHAT and CDR2 is FQNNGV. V dropped 0 bases and J dropped 0 bases, with 13 bases sitting between them.

The rearrangement links TRBV5-1 to TRBJ2-5, with a tentative D call TRBD1 (6 bases). The CDR3 extends over 15 amino acids. Deletions cut 3 bases from V and 2 bases from J, with 14 bases between. Per the germline V gene, CDR1 is SGHRS and CDR2 is YFSETQ. In DNA form, the CDR3 reads TGCGCCAGCAGCTCGATACTGACAGGTCAAGAGACCCAGTACTTC. This sequence encodes CASSSILTGQETQYF.

J is TRBJ2-7 and V is TRBV7-9; possible D gene TRBD2, 5 bases. This CDR3 has 13 residues. CDR1 and CDR2 (germline): SEHNR, FQNEAQ (reference sequence). V lost 6 bases and J lost 0, with 9 bases in between. The CDR3: CASSQTSSYEQYF. The CDR3 region has the DNA TGTGCCAGCAGTCAAACTAGCTCCTACGAGCAGTACTTC.

The genes are TRBV12-1 and TRBJ1-4; the DNA was not used to check the table's D call, TRBD1. TRBV12-1 is recorded as a pseudogene. CDR3 size: 19 residues. CDR3 amino acids: CASSPLPNDRGLANEKLFF. Here the CDR3 DNA reads TGTGCCAGCAGCCCTCTACCCAATGACAGGGGGCTAGCTAATGAAAAACTGTTTTTT.

V is TRBV7-9 and J is TRBJ2-5, with D unresolved. This CDR3 has 13 residues. Germline assignment: CDR1 SEHNR and CDR2 FQNEAQ (reference sequence). Trimming shortened V by 3 bases and J by 0 bases, and 5 bases separated the two germline ends. The CDR3 DNA follows: TGTGCCAGCAGCTTTAACAACCAAGAGACCCAGTACTTC. This sequence encodes CASSFNNQETQYF.

CDR3 protein: CASSPIESSYNEQFF. DNA of the CDR3: TGTGCCAGCAGCCCCATAGAGAGCTCCTACAATGAGCAGTTCTTC. This sequence joins TRBV7-2 and TRBJ2-1, with D uncertain. CDR3 length: 15 amino acids. Trimming took off 5 bases at V and 0 bases at J, with 11 bases between the two ends. Germline-derived CDR1 and CDR2 are SGHTA and FQGNSA.